This TCR beta chain was profiled in a study of PD-1 blockade in classical Hodgkin lymphoma. Per the germline V gene, CDR1 is SEHNR and CDR2 is FQNEAQ (reference sequence). The V end was cut by 4 bases, the J end by 7 bases, with 22 bases between. The CDR3 extends over 16 amino acids. Specified time point: newly diagnosed, previously untreated cHL patient sample. Researchers used magnetic negative selection to pull out pure CD4+ T cells from thawed PBMCs. The table came from immunoSEQ multiplex PCR; TCRdb's copy has only in-frame clones and leaves some out. Of roughly 30,000 clones listed, 75% to 90% are singletons.

The sequence derives from a human donor with classical Hodgkin lymphoma. Sequenced material: CD4+ T cells from blood. The V gene is TRBV7-9, the J gene TRBJ2-5, with D tentatively TRBD2 (7 bases). The CDR3 region is CASSSTARGGIGTQYF. The CDR3 nucleotides are TGTGCCAGCAGCTCAACAGCTAGGGGGGGCATTGGGACCCAGTACTTC. Full variable domain (remainder filled in from reference TRBV7-9 and TRBJ2-5): DTGVSQNPRHKITKRGQNVTFRCDPISEHNRLYWYRQTLGQGPEFLTYFQNEAQLEKSRLLSDRFSAERPKGSFSTLEIQRTEQGDSAMYLCASSSTARGGIGTQYFGPGTRLLVL.